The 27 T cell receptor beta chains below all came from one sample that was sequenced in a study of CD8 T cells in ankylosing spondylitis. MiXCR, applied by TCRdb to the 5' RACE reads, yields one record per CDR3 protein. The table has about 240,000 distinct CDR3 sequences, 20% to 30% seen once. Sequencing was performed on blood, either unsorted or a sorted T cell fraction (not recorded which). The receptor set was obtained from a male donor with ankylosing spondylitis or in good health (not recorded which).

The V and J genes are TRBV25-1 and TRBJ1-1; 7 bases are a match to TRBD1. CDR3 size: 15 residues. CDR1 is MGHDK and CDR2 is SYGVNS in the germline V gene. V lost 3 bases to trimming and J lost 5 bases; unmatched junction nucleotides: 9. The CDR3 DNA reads TGTGCCAGCAGTGAGAGGACAGGAGGACAAACTGAAGCTTTCTTT. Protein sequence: CASSERTGGQTEAFF.

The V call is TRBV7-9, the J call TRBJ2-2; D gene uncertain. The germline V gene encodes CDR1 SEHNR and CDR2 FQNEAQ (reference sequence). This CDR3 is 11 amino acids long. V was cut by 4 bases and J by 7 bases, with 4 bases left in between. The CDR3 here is CASSSYGELFF. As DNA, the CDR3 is TGTGCCAGCAGCTCCTACGGGGAGCTGTTTTTT. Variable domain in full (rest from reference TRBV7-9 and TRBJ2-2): DTGVSQNPRHKITKRGQNVTFRCDPISEHNRLYWYRQTLGQGPEFLTYFQNEAQLEKSRLLSDRFSAERPKGSFSTLEIQRTEQGDSAMYLCASSSYGELFFGEGSRLTVL.

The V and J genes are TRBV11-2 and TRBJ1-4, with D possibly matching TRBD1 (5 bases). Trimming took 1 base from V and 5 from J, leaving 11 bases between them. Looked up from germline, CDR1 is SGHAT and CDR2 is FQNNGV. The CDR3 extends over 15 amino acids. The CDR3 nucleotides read TGTGCCAGCAGCTTAGGAGGGACGGTGAATGAAAAACTGTTTTTT. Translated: CASSLGGTVNEKLFF.

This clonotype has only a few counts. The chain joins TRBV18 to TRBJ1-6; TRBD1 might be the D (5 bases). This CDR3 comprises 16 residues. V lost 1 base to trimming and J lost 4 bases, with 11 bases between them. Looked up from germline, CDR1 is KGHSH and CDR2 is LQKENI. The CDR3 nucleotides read TGTGCCAGCTCACCACTCGGGGCAGCTTATAATTCACCCCTCCACTTT. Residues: CASSPLGAAYNSPLHF.

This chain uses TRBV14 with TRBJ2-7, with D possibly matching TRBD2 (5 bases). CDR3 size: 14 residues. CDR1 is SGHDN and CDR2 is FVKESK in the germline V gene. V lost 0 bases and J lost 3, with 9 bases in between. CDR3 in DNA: TGTGCCAGCAGCCAAGAATTGGGAGACTACGAGCAGTACTTC. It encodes CASSQELGDYEQYF.

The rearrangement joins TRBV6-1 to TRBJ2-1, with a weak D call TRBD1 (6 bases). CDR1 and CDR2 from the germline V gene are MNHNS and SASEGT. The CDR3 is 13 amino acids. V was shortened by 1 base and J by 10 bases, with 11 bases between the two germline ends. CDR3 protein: CASSEVERGEQFF. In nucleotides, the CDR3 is TGTGCCAGCAGTGAAGTTGAGAGGGGGGAGCAGTTCTTC.

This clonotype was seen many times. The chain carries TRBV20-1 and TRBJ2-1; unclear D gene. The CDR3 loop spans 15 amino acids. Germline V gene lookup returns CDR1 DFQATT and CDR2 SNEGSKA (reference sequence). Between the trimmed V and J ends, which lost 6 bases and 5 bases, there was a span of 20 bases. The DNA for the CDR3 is TGCAGTGCCATCCCACCAGTCCGGCGCGACAATGAGCAGTTCTTC. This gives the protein CSAIPPVRRDNEQFF.

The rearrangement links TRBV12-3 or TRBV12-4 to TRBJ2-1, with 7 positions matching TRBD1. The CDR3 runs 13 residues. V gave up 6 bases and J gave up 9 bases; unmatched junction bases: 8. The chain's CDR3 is CASSSPTGSEQFF. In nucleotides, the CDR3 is TGTGCCAGCAGCTCTCCGACAGGGTCTGAGCAGTTCTTC.

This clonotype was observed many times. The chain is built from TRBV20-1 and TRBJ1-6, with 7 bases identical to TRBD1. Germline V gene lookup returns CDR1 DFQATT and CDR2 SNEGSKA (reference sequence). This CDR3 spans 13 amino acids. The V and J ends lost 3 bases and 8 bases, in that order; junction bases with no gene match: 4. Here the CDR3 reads CSASDRADSPLHF. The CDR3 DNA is TGCAGTGCTAGCGACAGGGCGGATTCACCCCTCCACTTT.

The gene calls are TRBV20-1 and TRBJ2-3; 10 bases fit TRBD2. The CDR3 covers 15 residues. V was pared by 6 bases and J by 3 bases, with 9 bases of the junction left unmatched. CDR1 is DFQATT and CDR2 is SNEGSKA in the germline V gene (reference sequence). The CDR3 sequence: CSARNSGGLTDTQYF. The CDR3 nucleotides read TGCAGTGCGAGGAATAGCGGGGGGCTGACAGATACGCAGTATTTT.

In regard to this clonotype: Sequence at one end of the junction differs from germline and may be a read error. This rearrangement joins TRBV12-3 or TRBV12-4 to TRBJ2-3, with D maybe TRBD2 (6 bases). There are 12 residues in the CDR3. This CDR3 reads CASTEGRGEEHF. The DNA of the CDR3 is TGTGCCAGCACCGAGGGGCGGGGCGAGGAGCATTTT.

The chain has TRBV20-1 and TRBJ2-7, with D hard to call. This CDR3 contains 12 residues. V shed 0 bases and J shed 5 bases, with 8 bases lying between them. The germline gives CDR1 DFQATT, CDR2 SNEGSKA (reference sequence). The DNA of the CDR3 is TGCAGTGCTAGAGATCCCCTCCACGAGCAGTACTTC. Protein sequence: CSARDPLHEQYF.

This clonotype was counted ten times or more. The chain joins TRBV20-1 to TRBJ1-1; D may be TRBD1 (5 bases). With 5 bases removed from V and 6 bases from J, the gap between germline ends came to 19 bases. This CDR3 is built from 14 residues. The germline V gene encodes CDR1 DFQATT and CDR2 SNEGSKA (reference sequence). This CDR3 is CSASTGTRGAEAFF. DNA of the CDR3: TGCAGTGCTTCGACGGGGACTCGGGGCGCTGAAGCTTTCTTT.

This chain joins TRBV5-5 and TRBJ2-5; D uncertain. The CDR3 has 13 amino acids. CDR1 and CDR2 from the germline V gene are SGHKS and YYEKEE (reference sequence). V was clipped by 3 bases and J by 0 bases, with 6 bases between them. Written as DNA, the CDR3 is TGTGCCAGCAGCTACAGCGACCAAGAGACCCAGTACTTC. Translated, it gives CASSYSDQETQYF. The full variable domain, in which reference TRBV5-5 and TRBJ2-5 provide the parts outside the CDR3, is DAGVTQSPTHLIKTRGQQVTLRCSPISGHKSVSWYQQVLGQGPQFIFQYYEKEERGRGNFPDRFSARQFPNYSSELNVNALLLGDSALYLCASSYSDQETQYFGPGTRLLVL.

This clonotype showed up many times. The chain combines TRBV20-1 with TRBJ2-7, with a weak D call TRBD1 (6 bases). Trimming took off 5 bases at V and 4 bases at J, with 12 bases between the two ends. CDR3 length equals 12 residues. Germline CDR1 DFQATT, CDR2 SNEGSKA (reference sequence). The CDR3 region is CSASGTKYEQYF. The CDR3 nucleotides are TGCAGTGCTTCCGGGACAAAGTACGAGCAGTACTTC.

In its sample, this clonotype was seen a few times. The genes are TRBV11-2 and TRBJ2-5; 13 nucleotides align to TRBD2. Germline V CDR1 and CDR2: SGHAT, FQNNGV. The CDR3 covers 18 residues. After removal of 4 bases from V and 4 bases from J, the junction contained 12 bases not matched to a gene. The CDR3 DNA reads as TGTGCCAGCAGCTCCGGAATTCGACTAGCGGGGGGCCGAGAGACCCAGTACTTC. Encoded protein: CASSSGIRLAGGRETQYF.

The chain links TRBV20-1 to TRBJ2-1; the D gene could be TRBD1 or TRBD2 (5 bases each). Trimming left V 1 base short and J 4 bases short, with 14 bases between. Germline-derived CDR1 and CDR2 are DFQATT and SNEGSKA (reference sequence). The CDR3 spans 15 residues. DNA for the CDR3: TGCAGTGCTAGAGGTGGGACCGGGTTATACAATGAGCAGTTCTTC. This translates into CSARGGTGLYNEQFF.

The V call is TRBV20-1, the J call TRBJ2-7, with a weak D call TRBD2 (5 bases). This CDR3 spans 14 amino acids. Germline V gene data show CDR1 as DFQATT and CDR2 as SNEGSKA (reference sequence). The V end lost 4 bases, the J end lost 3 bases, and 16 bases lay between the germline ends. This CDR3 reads CSATGLIGLYEQYF. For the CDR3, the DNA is TGCAGTGCTACCGGACTCATAGGCCTCTACGAGCAGTACTTC.

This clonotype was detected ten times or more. The CDR3: CASSEPFRGEKLFF. The DNA of the CDR3 is TGTGCCAGCAGCGAGCCCTTCAGGGGGGAAAAACTGTTTTTT. V and J are TRBV7-9 and TRBJ1-4, with 7 bases matching TRBD1. V was clipped by 5 bases and J by 8 bases; unmatched bases: 8. CDR1 and CDR2 (germline): SEHNR, FQNEAQ (reference sequence). The CDR3 covers 14 residues.

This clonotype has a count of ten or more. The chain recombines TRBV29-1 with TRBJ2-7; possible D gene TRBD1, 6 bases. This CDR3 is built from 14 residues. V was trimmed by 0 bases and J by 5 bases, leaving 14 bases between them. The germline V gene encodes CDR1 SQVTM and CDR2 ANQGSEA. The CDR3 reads CSVEDWQGHNEQYF. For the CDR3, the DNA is TGCAGCGTTGAAGATTGGCAGGGGCACAACGAGCAGTACTTC.

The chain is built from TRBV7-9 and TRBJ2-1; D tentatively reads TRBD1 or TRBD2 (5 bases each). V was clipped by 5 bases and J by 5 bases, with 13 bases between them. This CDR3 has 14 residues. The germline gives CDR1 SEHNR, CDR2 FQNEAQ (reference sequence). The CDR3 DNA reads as TGTGCCAGCAGCCCAATAAGGGGAGACAATGAGCAGTTCTTC. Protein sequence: CASSPIRGDNEQFF.

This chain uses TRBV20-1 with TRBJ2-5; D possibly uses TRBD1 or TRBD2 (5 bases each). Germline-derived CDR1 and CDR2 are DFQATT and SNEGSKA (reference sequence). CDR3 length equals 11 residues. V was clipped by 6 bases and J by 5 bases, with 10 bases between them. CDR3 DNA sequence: TGCAGTGCACGGGGCATCGAGACCCAGTACTTC. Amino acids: CSARGIETQYF.

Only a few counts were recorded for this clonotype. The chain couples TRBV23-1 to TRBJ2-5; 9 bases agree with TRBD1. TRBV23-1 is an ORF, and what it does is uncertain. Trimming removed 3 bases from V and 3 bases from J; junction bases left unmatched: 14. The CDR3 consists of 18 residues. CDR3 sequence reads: CASSHGGQGLYLEETQYF. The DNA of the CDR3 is TGCGCCAGCAGTCACGGCGGACAGGGGCTGTACCTGGAAGAGACCCAGTACTTC.

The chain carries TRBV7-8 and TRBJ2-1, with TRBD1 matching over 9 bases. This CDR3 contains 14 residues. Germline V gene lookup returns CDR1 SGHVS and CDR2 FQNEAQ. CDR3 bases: TGTGCTTGGGGGGAAGGACAGGGGATCAATGAGCAGTTCTTC. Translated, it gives CAWGEGQGINEQFF.

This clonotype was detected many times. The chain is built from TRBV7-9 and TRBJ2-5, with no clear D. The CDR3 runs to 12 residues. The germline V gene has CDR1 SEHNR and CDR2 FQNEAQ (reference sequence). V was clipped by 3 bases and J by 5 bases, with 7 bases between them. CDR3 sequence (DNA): TGTGCCAGCAGCTTCAGAAGGGAGACCCAGTACTTC. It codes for CASSFRRETQYF.

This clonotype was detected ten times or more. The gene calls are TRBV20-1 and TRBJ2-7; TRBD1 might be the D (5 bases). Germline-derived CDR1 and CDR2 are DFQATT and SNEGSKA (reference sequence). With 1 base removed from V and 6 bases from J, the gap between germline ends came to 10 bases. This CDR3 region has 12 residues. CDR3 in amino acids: CSARGGVFEQYF. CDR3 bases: TGCAGTGCTAGAGGGGGCGTTTTCGAGCAGTACTTC.

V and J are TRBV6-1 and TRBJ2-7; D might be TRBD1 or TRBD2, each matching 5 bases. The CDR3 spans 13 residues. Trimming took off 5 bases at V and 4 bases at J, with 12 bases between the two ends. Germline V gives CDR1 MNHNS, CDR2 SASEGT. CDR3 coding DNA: TGTGCCAGCAGTATGACAGCGGATTACGAGCAGTACTTC. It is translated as CASSMTADYEQYF.